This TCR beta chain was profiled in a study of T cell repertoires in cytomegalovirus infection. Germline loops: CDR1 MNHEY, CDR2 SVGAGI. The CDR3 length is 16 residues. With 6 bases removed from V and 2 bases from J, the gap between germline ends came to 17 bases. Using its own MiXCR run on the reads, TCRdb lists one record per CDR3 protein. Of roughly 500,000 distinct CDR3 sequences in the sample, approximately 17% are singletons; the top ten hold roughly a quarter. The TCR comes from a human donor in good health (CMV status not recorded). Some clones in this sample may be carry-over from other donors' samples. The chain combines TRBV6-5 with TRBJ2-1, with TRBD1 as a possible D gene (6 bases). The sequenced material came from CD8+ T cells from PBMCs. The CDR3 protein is CASSAGIQGAYNEQFF. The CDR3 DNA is TGTGCCAGCAGCGCGGGTATACAGGGCGCCTACAATGAGCAGTTCTTC.